This T cell receptor (beta chain) is from a study of blood T cell repertoires in COVID-19. About the research overall: Specimens from acute and convalescent COVID-19 originated in the United States, Italy and Spain. T cells, B-cell-depleted T cells, or PBMCs provided the cDNA or gDNA that served as material.

Seattle's enrolled individuals joined amid active infection and were then monitored longitudinally. Libraries were prepared by immunoSEQ multiplex PCR; TCRdb keeps only in-frame clonotypes and omits some of them. The table shows about 180,000 clones, with about 81% occurring only once. Sequences were obtained from peripheral blood. This clonotype was sampled from a woman of 80 years or more with COVID-19, enrolled during active disease.

CDR3 loop: CASSLSASESTDTQYF. The CDR3 nucleotides read TGTGCCAGCAGTTTATCCGCTAGCGAAAGCACAGATACGCAGTATTTT. The chain couples TRBV28 to TRBJ2-3; perhaps TRBD2 as D (6 bases). V lost 1 base, J lost 0 bases, and 11 bases lay in between. The CDR3 runs to 16 residues. CDR1 is MDHEN, CDR2 SYDVKM, per germline.